This record concerns one T cell receptor beta chain sequence. The data belong to a study of PD-L1 blockade in urothelial cancer. Synthetic TCR analog templates were spiked into all PCRs individually. TCRdb keeps only in-frame clones here, not all; method: immunoSEQ multiplex PCR. Of about 120,000 clones listed, 85% to 95% are singletons. Time point of the sample: peripheral blood 6 weeks after treatment start. Germline V gene data show CDR1 as GTSNPN and CDR2 as SVGIG (reference sequence). CDR3 size: 15 residues. V lost 5 bases, J lost 0 bases, and 8 bases stayed unmatched. The source of this sequence is a man between 60 and 75 years old with urothelial cancer. The chain combines TRBV30 with TRBJ2-3; 7 bases fit TRBD1. The specimen was PBMCs, collected around atezolizumab (anti-PD-L1) treatment. The CDR3 reads CAWVDRTASTDTQYF. The CDR3 coding sequence is TGTGCCTGGGTGGACAGGACGGCTAGCACAGATACGCAGTATTTT.